Shown below are 10 T cell receptor beta chains from a single sample sequenced in a study of T-cell reconstitution after alpha-beta-depleted transplantation in children. The authors prepared the TCRbeta library with unique molecular identifiers. One entry per CDR3 protein results from TCRdb running MiXCR on the PCR reads. The table records some 490,000 distinct CDR3 sequences, about 12% of them present only once. The source material was PBMCs from the stem cell graft donor, sampled from the stem cell graft. The receptor set was obtained from a human donor who donated a stem cell graft to a child with combined immunodeficiency.

With respect to this clonotype: A read error may explain this, as a much larger clone is one base away. The V call is TRBV2, the J call TRBJ2-3; TRBD2 might be the D (5 bases). CDR3 length: 18 residues. The V and J ends lost 3 bases and 0 bases respectively, with 19 bases between them. Germline loops: CDR1 SNHLY, CDR2 FYNNEI. For the CDR3, the DNA is TGTGCCAGCAGTGAGCCGGGAATAGCTCAGGCAAGCACAGATACGCAGTATTTT. Translated, it gives CASSEPGIAQASTDTQYF.

This clonotype was seen only a few times. The gene calls are TRBV7-2 and TRBJ1-2; D is possibly TRBD1 (5 bases). CDR1 SGHTA and CDR2 FQGNSA come from the germline V gene. V was pared by 5 bases and J by 4 bases, with 17 bases between. There are 15 residues in the CDR3. CDR3 nucleotide sequence: TGTGCCAGCAGCCCTCACCCGGGACTGGCCTATGGCTACACCTTC. Protein: CASSPHPGLAYGYTF.

This clonotype was seen a handful of times. This CDR3 is CASSFNRGDTQYF. CDR3 in DNA: TGTGCCAGCAGCTTTAACAGGGGGGATACGCAGTATTTT. The gene calls are TRBV11-3 and TRBJ2-3, with TRBD1 matching 8 bases. CDR3 size: 13 residues. With 3 bases clipped from V and 6 bases from J, the junction kept 2 bases outside the gene matches. The germline gives CDR1 SGHNT, CDR2 YENEEA. The variable domain in full, with the rest retrieved from reference TRBV11-3 and TRBJ2-3, is EAGVVQSPRYKIIEKKQPVAFWCNPISGHNTLYWYLQNLGQGPELLIRYENEEAVDDSQLPKDRFSAERLKGVDSTLKIQPAELGDSAVYLCASSFNRGDTQYFGPGTRLTVL.

The rearrangement uses TRBV7-9 and TRBJ1-2, with a weak D call TRBD1 (6 bases). This CDR3 contains 14 residues. The germline V and J ends were trimmed by 1 base and 2 bases, with 8 bases remaining between them. Germline values: CDR1 SEHNR, CDR2 FQNEAQ (reference sequence). This CDR3 reads CASSLEGGNYGYTF. As DNA, the CDR3 is TGTGCCAGCAGCTTAGAAGGGGGGAACTATGGCTACACCTTC.

Comments on this clonotype: At one end the junction does not follow the germline gene, possibly because of a read error. The chain carries TRBV5-1 and TRBJ2-7; 10 bases agree with TRBD1. The CDR3 consists of 18 residues. Germline V gives CDR1 SGHRS, CDR2 YFSETQ. CDR3 nucleotide sequence: TGCGCCAGCAGCCCCAGGACAGGGGGTCGGCGGGGCCTCTACGCGCAGTACTTC. It specifies CASSPRTGGRRGLYAQYF.

This clonotype showed up many times. The rearrangement links TRBV5-6 to TRBJ1-1; D uncertain. From germline, CDR1 is SGHDT and CDR2 YYEEEE. The CDR3 contains 12 residues. Trimming pared 0 bases from V and 4 bases from J, leaving 4 bases between. Written as DNA, the CDR3 is TGTGCCAGCAGCTTGGGCGTCACTGAAGCTTTCTTT. Its translation: CASSLGVTEAFF. The full variable domain, its missing parts supplied by reference TRBV5-6 and TRBJ1-1, is DAGVTQSPTHLIKTRGQQVTLRCSPKSGHDTVSWYQQALGQGPQFIFQYYEEEERQRGNFPDRFSGHQFPNYSSELNVNALLLGDSALYLCASSLGVTEAFFGQGTRLTVV.

Only a few counts were recorded for this clonotype. The rearrangement links TRBV12-3 or TRBV12-4 to TRBJ2-3, with D maybe TRBD2 (6 bases). V lost 5 bases and J lost 0, with 15 bases in between. The CDR3 is 16 residues long. The CDR3 sequence is CASSPGVAASTDTQYF. DNA of the CDR3: TGTGCCAGCAGTCCGGGGGTAGCGGCTAGCACAGATACGCAGTATTTT.

There are a few counts of this clonotype. V is TRBV4-3 and J is TRBJ2-1, with TRBD2 matching 7 bases. Trimming cost V 1 base and J 9 bases; bases outside gene matches: 6. The CDR3 is 14 amino acids. The V gene's germline CDR1 is LGHNA and CDR2 YSLEER. CDR3: CASSQGAGRGEQFF. In DNA form, the CDR3 reads TGCGCCAGCAGCCAAGGAGCGGGACGTGGTGAGCAGTTCTTC.

The chain uses TRBV19 and TRBJ1-1, with unresolved D. CDR1 is LNHDA, CDR2 SQIVND, per germline (reference sequence). V gave up 6 bases and J gave up 0 bases, with 14 bases separating them. This CDR3 contains 15 residues. The DNA for the CDR3 is TGTGCCAGTAGCATGAAACGGGAGATGAACACTGAAGCTTTCTTT. As protein: CASSMKREMNTEAFF.

There are a few counts of this clonotype. This chain connects TRBV20-1 to TRBJ2-3; D gene ambiguous. The CDR3 contains 13 residues. The V end was cut by 3 bases, the J end by 6 bases, with 13 bases between. Germline V gene lookup returns CDR1 DFQATT and CDR2 SNEGSKA (reference sequence). DNA of the CDR3: TGCAGTGCTAGGTTAAGCATAGAGGATACGCAGTATTTT. Its protein is CSARLSIEDTQYF.